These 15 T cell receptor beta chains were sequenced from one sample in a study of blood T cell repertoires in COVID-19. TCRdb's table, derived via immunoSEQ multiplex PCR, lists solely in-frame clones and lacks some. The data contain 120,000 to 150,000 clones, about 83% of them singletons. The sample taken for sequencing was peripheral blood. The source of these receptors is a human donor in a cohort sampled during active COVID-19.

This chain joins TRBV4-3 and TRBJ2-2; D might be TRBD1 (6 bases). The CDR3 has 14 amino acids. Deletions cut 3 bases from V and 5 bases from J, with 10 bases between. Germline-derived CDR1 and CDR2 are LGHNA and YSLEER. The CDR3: CASSQPRGTGELFF. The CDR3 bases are TGCGCCAGCAGCCAGCCCAGGGGTACCGGGGAGCTGTTTTTT.

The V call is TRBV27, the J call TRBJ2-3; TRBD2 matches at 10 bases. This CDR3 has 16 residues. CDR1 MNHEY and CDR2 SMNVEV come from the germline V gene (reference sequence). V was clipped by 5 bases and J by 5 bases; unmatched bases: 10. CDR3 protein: CASSPTIAGGRDTQYF. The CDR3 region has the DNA TGTGCCAGCAGTCCAACTATAGCGGGAGGAAGAGATACGCAGTATTTT.

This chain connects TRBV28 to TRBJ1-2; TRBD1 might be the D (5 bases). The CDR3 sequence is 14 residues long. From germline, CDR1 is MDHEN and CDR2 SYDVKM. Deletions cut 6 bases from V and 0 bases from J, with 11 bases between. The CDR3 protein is CASRPGPANYGYTF. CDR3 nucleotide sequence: TGTGCCAGCAGACCAGGGCCAGCTAACTATGGCTACACCTTC.

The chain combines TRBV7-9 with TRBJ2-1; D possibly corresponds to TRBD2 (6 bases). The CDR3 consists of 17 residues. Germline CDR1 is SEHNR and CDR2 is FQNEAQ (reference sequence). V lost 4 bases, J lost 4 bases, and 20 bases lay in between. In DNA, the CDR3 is TGTGCCAGCAGCTCCCGACTAGATTGGGTTAAGTACAATGAGCAGTTCTTC. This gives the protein CASSSRLDWVKYNEQFF.

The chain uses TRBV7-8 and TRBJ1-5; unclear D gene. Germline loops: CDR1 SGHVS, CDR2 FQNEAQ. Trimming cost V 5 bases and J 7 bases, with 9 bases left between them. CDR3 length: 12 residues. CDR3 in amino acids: CASSKSGQPQHF. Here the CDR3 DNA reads TGTGCCAGCAGCAAATCAGGACAGCCCCAGCATTTT.

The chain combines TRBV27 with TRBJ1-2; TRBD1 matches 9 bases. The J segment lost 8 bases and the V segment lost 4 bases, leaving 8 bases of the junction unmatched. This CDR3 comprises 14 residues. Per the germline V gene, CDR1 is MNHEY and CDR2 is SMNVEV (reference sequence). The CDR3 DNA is TGTGCCAGCAGTTCTCCTGACAGGGGGGGAGGCTACACCTTC. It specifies CASSSPDRGGGYTF.

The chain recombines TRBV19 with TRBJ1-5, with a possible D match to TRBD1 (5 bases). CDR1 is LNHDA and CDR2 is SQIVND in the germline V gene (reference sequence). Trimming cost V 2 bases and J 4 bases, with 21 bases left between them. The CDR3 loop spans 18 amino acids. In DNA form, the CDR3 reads TGTGCCAGTAGTATAAACGGTGGGGGTTGGGGAGGAAATCAGCCCCAGCATTTT. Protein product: CASSINGGGWGGNQPQHF. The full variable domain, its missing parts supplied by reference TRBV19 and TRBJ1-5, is DGGITQSPKYLFRKEGQNVTLSCEQNLNHDAMYWYRQDPGQGLRLIYYSQIVNDFQKGDIAEGYSVSREKKESFPLTVTSAQKNPTAFYLCASSINGGGWGGNQPQHFGDGTRLSIL.

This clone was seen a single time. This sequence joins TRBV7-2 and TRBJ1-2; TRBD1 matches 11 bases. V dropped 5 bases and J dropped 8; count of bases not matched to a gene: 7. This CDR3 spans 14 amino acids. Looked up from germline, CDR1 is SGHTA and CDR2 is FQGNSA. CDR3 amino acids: CASSPDRGRKGYTF. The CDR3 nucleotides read TGTGCCAGCAGCCCGGACAGGGGGCGTAAGGGCTACACCTTC.

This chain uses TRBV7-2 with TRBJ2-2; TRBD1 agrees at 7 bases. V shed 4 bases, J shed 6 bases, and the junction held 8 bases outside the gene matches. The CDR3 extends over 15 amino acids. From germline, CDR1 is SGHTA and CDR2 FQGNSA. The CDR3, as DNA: TGTGCCAGCAGCTCTACAGGGGTTCAGGCCGGGGAGCTGTTTTTT. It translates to CASSSTGVQAGELFF.

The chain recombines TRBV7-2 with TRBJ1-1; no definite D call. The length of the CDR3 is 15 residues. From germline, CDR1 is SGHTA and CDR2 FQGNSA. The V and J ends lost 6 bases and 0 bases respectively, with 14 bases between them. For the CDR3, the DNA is TGTGCCAGCAGTGCTTCACGGCGGATGAACACTGAAGCTTTCTTT. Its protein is CASSASRRMNTEAFF.

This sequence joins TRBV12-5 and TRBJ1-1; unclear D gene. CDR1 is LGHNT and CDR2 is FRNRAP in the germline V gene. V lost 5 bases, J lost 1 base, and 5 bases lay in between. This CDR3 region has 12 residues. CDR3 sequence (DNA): TGTGCTAGTGGTCTCCGGAACACTGAAGCTTTCTTT. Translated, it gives CASGLRNTEAFF.

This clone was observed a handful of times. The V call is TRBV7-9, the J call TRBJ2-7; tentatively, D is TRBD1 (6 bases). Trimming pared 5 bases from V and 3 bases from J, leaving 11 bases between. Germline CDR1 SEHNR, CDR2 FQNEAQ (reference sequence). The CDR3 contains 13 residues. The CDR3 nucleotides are TGTGCCAGCAGCCCAGGACAGTTCTACGAGCAGTACTTC. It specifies CASSPGQFYEQYF.

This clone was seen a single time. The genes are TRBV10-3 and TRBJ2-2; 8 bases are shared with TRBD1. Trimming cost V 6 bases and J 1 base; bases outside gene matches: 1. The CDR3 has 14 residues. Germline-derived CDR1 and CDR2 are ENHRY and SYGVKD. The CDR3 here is CAIRGTGNTGELFF. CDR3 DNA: TGTGCCATCAGGGGGACAGGGAACACCGGGGAGCTGTTTTTT.

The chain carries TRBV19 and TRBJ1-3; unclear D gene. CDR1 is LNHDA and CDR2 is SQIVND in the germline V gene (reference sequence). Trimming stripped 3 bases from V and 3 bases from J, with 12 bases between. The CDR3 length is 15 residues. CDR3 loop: CASSIQKAIGNTIYF. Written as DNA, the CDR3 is TGTGCCAGTAGTATTCAAAAAGCGATTGGAAACACCATATATTTT.

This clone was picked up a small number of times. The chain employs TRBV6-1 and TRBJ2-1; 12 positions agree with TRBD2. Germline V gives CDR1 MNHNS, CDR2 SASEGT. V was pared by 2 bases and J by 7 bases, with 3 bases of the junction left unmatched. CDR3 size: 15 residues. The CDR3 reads CASSELAGGQNEQFF. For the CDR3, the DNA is TGTGCCAGCAGTGAACTAGCGGGAGGGCAAAATGAGCAGTTCTTC.